The 30 T cell receptor beta chains in this list originate from one sample, sequenced in a study of T cells after somatic rescue of genetic block. Assay used: immunoSEQ multiplex PCR; TCRdb lists only in-frame clones, some missing. Of about 88,000 clones listed, about 90% are singletons. Material: peripheral blood mononuclear cells (PBMCs). The origin of the receptors is a woman under 30.

This clone was recorded only once. The CDR3 protein is CASSRGQGVYNEQFF. CDR3 nucleotide sequence: TGTGCCAGCAGTCGAGGGCAGGGGGTTTACAATGAGCAGTTCTTC. The chain joins TRBV2 to TRBJ2-1; 7 nucleotides match TRBD1. This CDR3 region has 15 residues. Germline V gene lookup returns CDR1 SNHLY and CDR2 FYNNEI. The V gene end was trimmed by 5 bases and the J gene end by 4 bases; junction bases not matched to a gene: 8. The whole variable domain, filled in from reference TRBV2 and TRBJ2-1, reads EPEVTQTPSHQVTQMGQEVILRCVPISNHLYFYWYRQILGQKVEFLVSFYNNEISEKSEIFDDQFSVERPDGSNFTLKIRSTKLEDSAMYFCASSRGQGVYNEQFFGPGTRLTVL.

This chain uses TRBV27 with TRBJ1-2, with 10 bases matching TRBD1. The CDR3 covers 14 residues. The V and J ends lost 5 bases and 8 bases, in that order; junction bases with no gene match: 8. CDR1 is MNHEY, CDR2 SMNVEV, per germline (reference sequence). In nucleotides, the CDR3 is TGTGCCAGCAGTCCAGGGACAGGGGTGAGGGGCTACACCTTC. Protein sequence: CASSPGTGVRGYTF.

The chain links TRBV11-3 to TRBJ2-2; D not resolved. Germline V gives CDR1 SGHNT, CDR2 YENEEA. Trimming left V 1 base short and J 0 bases short, with 9 bases between. The CDR3 runs 16 residues. DNA of the CDR3: TGTGCCAGCAGCTTAGTTAGCAGAGCGAACACCGGGGAGCTGTTTTTT. Residues: CASSLVSRANTGELFF.

The J gene is TRBJ2-7, the V gene TRBV4-1, with 7 bases aligning to TRBD2. Looked up from germline, CDR1 is MGHRA and CDR2 is YSYEKL. This CDR3 comprises 16 residues. J gave up 3 bases and V 0 bases, and 8 bases lay outside the gene matches. The CDR3 sequence is CASSQDSPTSFYEQYF. The DNA for the CDR3 is TGCGCCAGCAGCCAAGATTCCCCGACTAGCTTCTACGAGCAGTACTTC.

In its sample, this clone was seen a few times. The chain recombines TRBV15 with TRBJ1-2; D not certain. Germline V lookup: CDR1 LNHNV, CDR2 YYDKDF (reference sequence). The CDR3 has 12 residues. Trimming pared 3 bases from V and 2 bases from J, leaving 4 bases between. This CDR3 is CATSSDNYGYTF. The CDR3 DNA is TGTGCCACCAGCAGTGACAACTATGGCTACACCTTC.

The chain carries TRBV18 and TRBJ2-1; TRBD1 might be the D (7 bases). Germline V gene sequence: CDR1 KGHSH, CDR2 LQKENI. V was cut by 1 base and J by 8 bases, with 18 bases left in between. The CDR3 spans 16 residues. The CDR3 region is CASSPLRQGGIDEQFF. As DNA, the CDR3 is TGTGCCAGCTCACCACTGCGACAGGGAGGAATCGATGAGCAGTTCTTC.

The V gene is TRBV10-3, the J gene TRBJ1-1; no definite D call. Germline values: CDR1 ENHRY, CDR2 SYGVKD. The CDR3 extends over 13 amino acids. The germline V and J ends were trimmed by 6 bases and 1 base, with 9 bases remaining between them. CDR3 in DNA: TGTGCCATCAGCCGGCCTGAGAACACTGAAGCTTTCTTT. It translates to CAISRPENTEAFF.

The chain joins TRBV6-6 to TRBJ2-3; D gene ambiguous. This CDR3 has 12 amino acids. V lost 5 bases and J lost 3, with 6 bases in between. Germline loops: CDR1 MNHNY, CDR2 SVGAGI (reference sequence). DNA of the CDR3: TGTGCCAGCAGTCATCGGACAGATACGCAGTATTTT. Its protein is CASSHRTDTQYF.

The gene calls are TRBV30 and TRBJ2-7, with D perhaps assigned TRBD1 or TRBD2 (5 bases each). Looked up from germline, CDR1 is GTSNPN and CDR2 is SVGIG (reference sequence). CDR3 length: 14 residues. Trimming took off 7 bases at V and 6 bases at J, with 22 bases between the two ends. CDR3 in amino acids: CALARVGDVFEQYF. CDR3 sequence (DNA): TGTGCCTTGGCTAGGGTGGGGGACGTTTTCGAGCAGTACTTC.

This clone was found a few times. The rearrangement uses TRBV4-1 and TRBJ2-1; either TRBD1 or TRBD2 may fit D (5 bases each). The germline CDR1 and CDR2 sequences are MGHRA and YSYEKL. This CDR3 contains 15 residues. The ends were cut back, 1 base at V and 6 bases at J, with 13 bases in the middle. The CDR3 nucleotides read TGCGCCAGCAGCCAAGTGGGACGATTTCTCAATGAGCAGTTCTTC. It codes for CASSQVGRFLNEQFF.

The genes are TRBV30 and TRBJ1-1; D unresolved. Germline assignment: CDR1 GTSNPN and CDR2 SVGIG (reference sequence). The V end was cut by 5 bases, the J end by 5 bases, with 9 bases between. The CDR3 runs to 11 residues. The CDR3 sequence is CAWGPRTEAFF. The CDR3 DNA is TGTGCCTGGGGCCCCAGGACTGAAGCTTTCTTT.

The chain recombines TRBV28 with TRBJ1-5; D remains unclear. Germline-derived CDR1 and CDR2 are MDHEN and SYDVKM. Trimming removed 1 base at V and 7 bases at J, with 8 bases between. The CDR3 spans 13 residues. The CDR3 DNA reads TGTGCCAGCAGTTTATCCGGTGGGCAGCCCCAGCATTTT. It specifies CASSLSGGQPQHF.

The chain recombines TRBV28 with TRBJ2-2; D gene uncertain. Germline CDR1 reads MDHEN; CDR2 reads SYDVKM. The V end lost 6 bases, the J end lost 10 bases, and 21 bases lay between the germline ends. The CDR3 is 15 amino acids. The CDR3 DNA reads TGTGCCAGCAGCCCAATTTGGGTCCCGACCTTGGAGCTGTTTTTT. Amino acids: CASSPIWVPTLELFF.

The chain couples TRBV5-4 to TRBJ1-2, with TRBD1 matching over 7 bases. Germline lookup yields CDR1 SGHNT and CDR2 YYREEE (reference sequence). Germline trimming cut 4 bases from V and 4 bases from J; bases unmatched to any gene: 7. CDR3 size: 14 residues. The CDR3 loop is CASSRDRDGYGYTF. The CDR3 DNA reads TGTGCCAGCAGCAGAGACAGGGATGGCTATGGCTACACCTTC.

J is TRBJ2-5 and V is TRBV19; 11 positions agree with TRBD2. This CDR3 comprises 15 residues. Germline V gene data show CDR1 as LNHDA and CDR2 as SQIVND (reference sequence). V lost 7 bases and J lost 4; bases outside the gene matches: 8. The CDR3 spells CASTKLAGAGETQYF. CDR3 nucleotide sequence: TGTGCCAGTACCAAACTAGCGGGAGCCGGAGAGACCCAGTACTTC.

V is TRBV5-1 and J is TRBJ2-7; TRBD2 matches at 7 bases. CDR1 is SGHRS, CDR2 YFSETQ, per germline. V was pared by 3 bases and J by 3 bases, with 6 bases of the junction left unmatched. The CDR3 loop spans 14 amino acids. The CDR3 DNA reads as TGCGCCAGCAGCTGGGCAGGGAGGGGCTACGAGCAGTACTTC. Protein: CASSWAGRGYEQYF.

The chain is built from TRBV11-3 and TRBJ1-5, with D unclear. CDR1 is SGHNT and CDR2 is YENEEA in the germline V gene. Between the trimmed V and J ends, which lost 7 bases and 5 bases, there was a span of 24 bases. The CDR3 is 17 residues long. CDR3 amino acids: CASTRPTIPSGHQPQHF. As DNA, the CDR3 is TGTGCCAGCACCAGACCGACAATCCCGAGCGGCCATCAGCCCCAGCATTTT. The whole variable domain, remainder taken from reference TRBV11-3 and TRBJ1-5, is EAGVVQSPRYKIIEKKQPVAFWCNPISGHNTLYWYLQNLGQGPELLIRYENEEAVDDSQLPKDRFSAERLKGVDSTLKIQPAELGDSAVYLCASTRPTIPSGHQPQHFGDGTRLSIL.

The V and J genes are TRBV9 and TRBJ2-1; D gene ambiguous. The V and J ends lost 3 bases and 8 bases respectively, with 9 bases between them. This CDR3 is built from 12 residues. The germline V gene encodes CDR1 SGDLS and CDR2 YYNGEE. CDR3 coding DNA: TGTGCCAGCAGCGCCGCCTTCTATGAGCAGTTCTTC. Protein product: CASSAAFYEQFF.

The chain recombines TRBV18 with TRBJ1-5; D perhaps matches TRBD1 (6 bases). This CDR3 spans 17 amino acids. Germline V gene lookup returns CDR1 KGHSH and CDR2 LQKENI. V was cut by 3 bases and J by 5 bases, with 20 bases left in between. The CDR3 DNA sequence: TGTGCCAGCTCACCGGTTGGAGGGGGTAGAGGCGATCAGCCCCAGCATTTT. Its translation is CASSPVGGGRGDQPQHF.

This clone was seen a handful of times. The chain is built from TRBV6-5 and TRBJ2-1, with 10 bases lining up with TRBD2. The length of the CDR3 is 15 residues. V was clipped by 4 bases and J by 0 bases; unmatched bases: 0. The germline CDR1 and CDR2 sequences are MNHEY and SVGAGI. The CDR3 sequence is CASSWTSGSYNEQFF. The CDR3 nucleotides are TGTGCCAGCAGTTGGACTAGCGGCTCCTACAATGAGCAGTTCTTC.

The chain combines TRBV2 with TRBJ2-4; a weak D match, TRBD1 (6 bases). The CDR3 runs to 15 residues. CDR1 is SNHLY and CDR2 is FYNNEI in the germline V gene. Trimming stripped 8 bases from V and 0 bases from J, with 14 bases between. The CDR3 DNA follows: TGTGCCAGCGACAGGCTCGAGGTAGCCAAAAACATTCAGTACTTC. Amino acid sequence: CASDRLEVAKNIQYF.

V is TRBV7-9 and J is TRBJ1-5; no firm D call. This CDR3 has 12 residues. Germline CDR1 is SEHNR and CDR2 is FQNEAQ (reference sequence). V was shortened by 4 bases and J by 7 bases, with 8 bases between the two germline ends. The CDR3 coding sequence is TGTGCCAGCAGCTCCCCGGGGCAGCCCCAGCATTTT. Amino acids: CASSSPGQPQHF.

J is TRBJ2-1 and V is TRBV7-2, with D possibly matching TRBD1 (5 bases). The germline V and J ends were trimmed by 4 bases and 3 bases, with 10 bases remaining between them. Germline V gives CDR1 SGHTA, CDR2 FQGNSA. The CDR3 has 14 residues. CDR3 sequence (DNA): TGTGCCAGCAGCTCGACAGAGCTCTACAATGAGCAGTTCTTC. Translating it yields CASSSTELYNEQFF.

The chain carries TRBV11-2 and TRBJ2-7; 8 bases line up with TRBD2. J was trimmed by 0 bases and V by 3 bases; bases with no gene match: 1. The CDR3 is 14 amino acids. The germline CDR1 and CDR2 sequences are SGHAT and FQNNGV. CDR3 sequence reads: CASSFTSGSYEQYF. The CDR3 DNA sequence: TGTGCCAGCAGCTTCACTAGCGGCTCCTACGAGCAGTACTTC.

The chain recombines TRBV28 with TRBJ2-2; TRBD2 matches 7 bases. Germline CDR1 is MDHEN and CDR2 is SYDVKM. J gave up 6 bases and V 3 bases, and 7 bases lay outside the gene matches. This CDR3 is built from 15 residues. The CDR3 region is CASSFSSGRSGELFF. CDR3 DNA: TGTGCCAGCAGTTTCTCTAGCGGAAGGTCCGGGGAGCTGTTTTTT.

A few counts support this clone. The chain joins TRBV2 to TRBJ1-2; D is uncertain. There are 13 residues in the CDR3. Germline V CDR1 and CDR2: SNHLY, FYNNEI. The germline V and J ends were trimmed by 3 bases and 4 bases, with 9 bases remaining between them. CDR3 nucleotides: TGTGCCAGCAGTGAGGGCGGCGGCTATGGCTACACCTTC. Translating gives CASSEGGGYGYTF.

J is TRBJ2-4 and V is TRBV6-1; D gene uncertain. This CDR3 has 15 residues. Trimming removed 6 bases from V and 8 bases from J, with 20 bases in between. From germline, CDR1 is MNHNS and CDR2 SASEGT. CDR3 sequence (DNA): TGTGCCAGCAGCGTTCGTCGGACCCCACTGGACATTCAGTACTTC. It translates to CASSVRRTPLDIQYF.

The V call is TRBV5-1, the J call TRBJ2-7; 9 nucleotides match TRBD1. The V gene's germline CDR1 is SGHRS and CDR2 YFSETQ. This CDR3 spans 14 amino acids. Trimming took 4 bases from V and 3 from J; bases not matched to a gene: 5. In DNA form, the CDR3 reads TGCGCCAGCAGCGTGGGACAGGGACTCTACGAGCAGTACTTC. It translates to CASSVGQGLYEQYF.

The V call is TRBV4-1, the J call TRBJ2-1, with 15 bases that match TRBD2. Germline V gives CDR1 MGHRA, CDR2 YSYEKL. With 1 base clipped from V and 6 bases from J, the junction kept 7 bases outside the gene matches. The CDR3 sequence is 18 residues long. The CDR3 here is CASSQVDMGLAGGNEQFF. CDR3 sequence (DNA): TGCGCCAGCAGCCAAGTGGATATGGGACTAGCGGGAGGCAATGAGCAGTTCTTC.

V usage is TRBV4-1 and J usage is TRBJ2-5; 9 bases align to TRBD2. The CDR3 runs to 16 residues. Losses at the gene ends were 5 bases for V and 7 bases for J; bases not matched to a gene: 14. Germline CDR1 MGHRA, CDR2 YSYEKL. The CDR3 spells CASSGGLAGPKGTQYF. DNA for the CDR3: TGCGCCAGCAGCGGAGGGCTAGCGGGACCGAAAGGGACCCAGTACTTC.